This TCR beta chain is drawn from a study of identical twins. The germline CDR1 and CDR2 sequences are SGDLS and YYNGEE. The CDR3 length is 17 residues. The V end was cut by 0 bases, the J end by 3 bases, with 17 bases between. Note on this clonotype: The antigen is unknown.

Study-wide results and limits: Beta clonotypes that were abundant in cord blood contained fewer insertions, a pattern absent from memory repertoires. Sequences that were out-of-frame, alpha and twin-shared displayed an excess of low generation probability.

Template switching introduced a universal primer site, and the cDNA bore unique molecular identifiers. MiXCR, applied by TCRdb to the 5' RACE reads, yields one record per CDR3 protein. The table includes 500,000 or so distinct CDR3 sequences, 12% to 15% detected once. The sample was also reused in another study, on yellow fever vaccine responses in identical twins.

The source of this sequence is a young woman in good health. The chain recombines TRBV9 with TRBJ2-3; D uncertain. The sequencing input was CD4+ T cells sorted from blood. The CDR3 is CASSVEGQPKVTDTQYF. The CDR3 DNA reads TGTGCCAGCAGCGTAGAAGGGCAGCCAAAAGTAACAGATACGCAGTATTTT.